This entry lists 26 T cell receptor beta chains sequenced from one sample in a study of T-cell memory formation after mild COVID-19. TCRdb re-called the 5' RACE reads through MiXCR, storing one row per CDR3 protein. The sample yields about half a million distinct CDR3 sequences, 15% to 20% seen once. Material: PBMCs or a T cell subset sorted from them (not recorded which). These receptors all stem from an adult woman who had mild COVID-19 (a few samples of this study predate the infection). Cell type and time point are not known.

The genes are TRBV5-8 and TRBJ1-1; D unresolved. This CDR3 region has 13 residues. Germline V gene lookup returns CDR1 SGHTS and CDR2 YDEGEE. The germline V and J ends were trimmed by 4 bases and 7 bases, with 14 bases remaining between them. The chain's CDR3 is CASSRVNLGEAFF. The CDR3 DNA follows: TGTGCCAGCAGCCGAGTAAATTTGGGTGAAGCTTTCTTT.

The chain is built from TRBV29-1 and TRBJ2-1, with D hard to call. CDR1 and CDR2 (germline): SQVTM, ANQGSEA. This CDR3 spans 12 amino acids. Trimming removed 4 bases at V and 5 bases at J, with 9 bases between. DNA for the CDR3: TGCAGCGTTGTAAAGGGCCACAATGAGCAGTTCTTC. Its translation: CSVVKGHNEQFF.

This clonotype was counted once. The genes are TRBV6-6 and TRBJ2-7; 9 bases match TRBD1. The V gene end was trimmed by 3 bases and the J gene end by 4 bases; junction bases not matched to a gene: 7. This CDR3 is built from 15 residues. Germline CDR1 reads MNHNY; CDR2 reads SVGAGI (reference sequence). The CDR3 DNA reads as TGTGCCAGCAGTTATGGGGACAGGGAATTTTACGAGCAGTACTTC. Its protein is CASSYGDREFYEQYF.

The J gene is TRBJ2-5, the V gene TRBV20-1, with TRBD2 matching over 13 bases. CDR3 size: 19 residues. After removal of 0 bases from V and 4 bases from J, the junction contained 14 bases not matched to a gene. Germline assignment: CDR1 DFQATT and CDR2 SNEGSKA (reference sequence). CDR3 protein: CSARDLRTSGRGRGETQYF. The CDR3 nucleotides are TGCAGTGCTAGAGACCTCCGGACTAGCGGGAGAGGTAGAGGAGAGACCCAGTACTTC.

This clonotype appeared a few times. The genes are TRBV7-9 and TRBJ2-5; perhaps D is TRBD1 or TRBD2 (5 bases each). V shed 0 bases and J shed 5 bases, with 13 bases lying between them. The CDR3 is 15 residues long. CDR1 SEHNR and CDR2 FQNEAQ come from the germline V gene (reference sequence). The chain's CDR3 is CASSLAGVPAETQYF. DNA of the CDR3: TGTGCCAGCAGCTTAGCGGGGGTGCCGGCGGAGACCCAGTACTTC.

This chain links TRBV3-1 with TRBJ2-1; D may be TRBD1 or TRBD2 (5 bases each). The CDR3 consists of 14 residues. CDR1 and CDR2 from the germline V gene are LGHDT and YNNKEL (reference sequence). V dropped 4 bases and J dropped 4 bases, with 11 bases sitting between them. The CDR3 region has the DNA TGTGCCAGCAGCCGGGGAGCAGGGTACAATGAGCAGTTCTTC. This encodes CASSRGAGYNEQFF.

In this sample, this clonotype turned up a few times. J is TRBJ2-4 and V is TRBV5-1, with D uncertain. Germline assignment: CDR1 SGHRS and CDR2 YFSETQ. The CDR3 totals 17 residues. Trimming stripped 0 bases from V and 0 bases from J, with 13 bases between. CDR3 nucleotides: TGCGCCAGCAGCTTGGTTGTTGGGATGCTAGCCAAAAACATTCAGTACTTC. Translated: CASSLVVGMLAKNIQYF.

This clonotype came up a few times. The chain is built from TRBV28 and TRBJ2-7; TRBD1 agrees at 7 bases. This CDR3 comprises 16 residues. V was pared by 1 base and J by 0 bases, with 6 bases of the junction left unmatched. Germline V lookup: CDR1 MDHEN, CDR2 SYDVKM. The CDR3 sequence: CASSLSVGQNSYEQYF. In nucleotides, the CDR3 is TGTGCCAGCAGTTTATCAGTGGGACAGAACTCCTACGAGCAGTACTTC.

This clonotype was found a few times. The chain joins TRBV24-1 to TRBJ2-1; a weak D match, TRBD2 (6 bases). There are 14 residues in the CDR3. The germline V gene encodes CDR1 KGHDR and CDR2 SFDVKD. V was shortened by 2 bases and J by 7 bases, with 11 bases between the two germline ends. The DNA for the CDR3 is TGTGCCACCAGTGATTGGAGGGTTGGGAATGAGCAGTTCTTC. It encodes CATSDWRVGNEQFF.

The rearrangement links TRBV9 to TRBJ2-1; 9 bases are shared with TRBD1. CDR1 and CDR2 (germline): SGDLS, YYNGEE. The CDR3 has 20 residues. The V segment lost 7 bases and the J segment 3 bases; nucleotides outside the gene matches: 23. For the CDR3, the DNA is TGTGCCAGCCCTCCTTTTCTCAGGCGACCGGGACAGGGACTCTACAATGAGCAGTTCTTC. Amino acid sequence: CASPPFLRRPGQGLYNEQFF.

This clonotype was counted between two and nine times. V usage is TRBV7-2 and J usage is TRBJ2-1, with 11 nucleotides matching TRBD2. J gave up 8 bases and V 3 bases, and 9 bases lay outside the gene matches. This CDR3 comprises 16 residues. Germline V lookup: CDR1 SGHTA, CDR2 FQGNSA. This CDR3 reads CASSFASGRNGDEQFF. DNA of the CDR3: TGTGCCAGCAGCTTCGCTAGCGGGAGGAACGGGGATGAGCAGTTCTTC.

The CDR3 here is CASRTPNRLDTQYF. The CDR3 nucleotides read TGTGCCAGCAGGACCCCCAACAGATTAGATACGCAGTATTTT. This sequence joins TRBV12-3 or TRBV12-4 and TRBJ2-3, with D unresolved. V dropped 6 bases and J dropped 5 bases, with 15 bases sitting between them. The CDR3 is made up of 14 amino acids.

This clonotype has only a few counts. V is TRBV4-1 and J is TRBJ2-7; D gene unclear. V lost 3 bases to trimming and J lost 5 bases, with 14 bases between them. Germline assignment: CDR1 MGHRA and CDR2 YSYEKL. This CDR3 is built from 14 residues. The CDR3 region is CASSQSPTRDEQYF. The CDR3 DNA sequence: TGCGCCAGCAGCCAGTCCCCGACCCGGGACGAGCAGTACTTC.

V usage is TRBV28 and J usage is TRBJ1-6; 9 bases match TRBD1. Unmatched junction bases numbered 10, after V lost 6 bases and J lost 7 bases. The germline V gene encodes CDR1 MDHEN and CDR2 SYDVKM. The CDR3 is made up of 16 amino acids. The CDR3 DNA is TGTGCCAGCAGCGAACACCGGGACAGGGTGAATTCACCCCTCCACTTT. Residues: CASSEHRDRVNSPLHF.

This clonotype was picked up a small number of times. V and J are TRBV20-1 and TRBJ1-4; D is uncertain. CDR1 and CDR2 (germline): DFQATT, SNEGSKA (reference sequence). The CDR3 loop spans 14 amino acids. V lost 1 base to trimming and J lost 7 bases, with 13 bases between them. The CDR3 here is CSARGRSRSEKLFF. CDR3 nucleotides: TGCAGTGCTAGAGGACGGTCTAGGAGTGAAAAACTGTTTTTT.

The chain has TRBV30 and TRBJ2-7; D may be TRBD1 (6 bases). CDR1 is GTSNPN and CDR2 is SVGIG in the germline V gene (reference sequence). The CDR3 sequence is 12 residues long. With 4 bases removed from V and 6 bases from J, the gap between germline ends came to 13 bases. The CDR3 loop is CAWNSGESEQYF. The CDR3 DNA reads TGTGCCTGGAATTCAGGGGAGTCCGAGCAGTACTTC.

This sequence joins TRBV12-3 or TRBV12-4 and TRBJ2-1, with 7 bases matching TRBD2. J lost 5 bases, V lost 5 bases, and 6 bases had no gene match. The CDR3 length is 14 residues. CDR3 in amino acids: CASSLGGENNEQFF. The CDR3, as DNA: TGTGCCAGCAGTCTGGGAGGGGAAAACAATGAGCAGTTCTTC.

The chain's CDR3 is CATSVNRDQKETQYF. The CDR3 DNA reads TGTGCCACCAGTGTTAACCGGGACCAGAAAGAGACCCAGTACTTC. The chain recombines TRBV24-1 with TRBJ2-5; D tentatively fits TRBD1 or TRBD2 (5 bases each). CDR1 KGHDR and CDR2 SFDVKD come from the germline V gene. Trimming pared 5 bases from V and 3 bases from J, leaving 15 bases between. The length of the CDR3 is 15 residues.

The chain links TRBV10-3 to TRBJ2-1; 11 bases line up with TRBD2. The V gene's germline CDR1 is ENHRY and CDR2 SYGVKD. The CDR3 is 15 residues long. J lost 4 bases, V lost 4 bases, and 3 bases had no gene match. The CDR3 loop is CAISATSGGYNEQFF. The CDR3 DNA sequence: TGTGCCATCAGTGCTACTAGCGGGGGTTACAATGAGCAGTTCTTC.

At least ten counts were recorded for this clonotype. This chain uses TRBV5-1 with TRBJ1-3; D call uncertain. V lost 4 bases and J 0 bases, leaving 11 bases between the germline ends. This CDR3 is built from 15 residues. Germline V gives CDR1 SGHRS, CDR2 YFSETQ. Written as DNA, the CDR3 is TGCGCCAGCAGCAAGGACGGCCTCTCTGGAAACACCATATATTTT. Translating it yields CASSKDGLSGNTIYF. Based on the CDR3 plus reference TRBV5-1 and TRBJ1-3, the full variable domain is KAGVTQTPRYLIKTRGQQVTLSCSPISGHRSVSWYQQTPGQGLQFLFEYFSETQRNKGNFPGRFSGRQFSNSRSEMNVSTLELGDSALYLCASSKDGLSGNTIYFGEGSWLTVV.

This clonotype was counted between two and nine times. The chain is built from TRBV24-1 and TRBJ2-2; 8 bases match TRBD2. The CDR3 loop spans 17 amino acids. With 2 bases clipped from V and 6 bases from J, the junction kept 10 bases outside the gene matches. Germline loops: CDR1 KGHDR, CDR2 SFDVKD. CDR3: CATSDWVGGVYAGELFF. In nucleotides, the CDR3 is TGTGCCACCAGTGATTGGGTCGGGGGGGTCTACGCCGGGGAGCTGTTTTTT.

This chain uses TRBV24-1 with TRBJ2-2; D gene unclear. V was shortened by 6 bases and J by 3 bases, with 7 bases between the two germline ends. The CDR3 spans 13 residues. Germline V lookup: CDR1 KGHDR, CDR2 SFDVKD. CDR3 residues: CATSRGYTGELFF. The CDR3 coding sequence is TGTGCCACCAGTCGAGGTTACACCGGGGAGCTGTTTTTT.

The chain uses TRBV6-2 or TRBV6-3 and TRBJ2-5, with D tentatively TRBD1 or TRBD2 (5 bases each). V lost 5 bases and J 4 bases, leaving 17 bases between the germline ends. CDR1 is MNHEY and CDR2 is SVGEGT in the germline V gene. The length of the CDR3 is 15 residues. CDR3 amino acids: CASSPTGTGRETQYF. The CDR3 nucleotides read TGTGCCAGCAGTCCCACGGGGACCGGCAGAGAGACCCAGTACTTC.

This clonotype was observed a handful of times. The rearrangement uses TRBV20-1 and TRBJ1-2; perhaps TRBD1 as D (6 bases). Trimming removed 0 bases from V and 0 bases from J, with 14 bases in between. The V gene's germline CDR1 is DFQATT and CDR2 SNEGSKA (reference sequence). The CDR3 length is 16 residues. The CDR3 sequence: CSARDVGRGANYGYTF. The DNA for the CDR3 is TGCAGTGCTAGAGATGTAGGGAGGGGGGCTAACTATGGCTACACCTTC.

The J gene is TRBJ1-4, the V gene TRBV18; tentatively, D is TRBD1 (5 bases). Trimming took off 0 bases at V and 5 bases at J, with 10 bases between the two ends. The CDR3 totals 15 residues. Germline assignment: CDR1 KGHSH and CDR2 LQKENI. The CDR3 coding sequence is TGTGCCAGCTCACCACCCGATGGGGCCAATGAAAAACTGTTTTTT. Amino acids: CASSPPDGANEKLFF.

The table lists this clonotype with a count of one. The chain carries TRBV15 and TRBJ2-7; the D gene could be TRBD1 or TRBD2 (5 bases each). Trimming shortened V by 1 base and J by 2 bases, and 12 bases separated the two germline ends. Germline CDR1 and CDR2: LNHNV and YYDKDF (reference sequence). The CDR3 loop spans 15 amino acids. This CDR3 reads CATSRVGDNAYEQYF. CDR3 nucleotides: TGTGCCACCAGCAGAGTGGGGGATAACGCCTACGAGCAGTACTTC.